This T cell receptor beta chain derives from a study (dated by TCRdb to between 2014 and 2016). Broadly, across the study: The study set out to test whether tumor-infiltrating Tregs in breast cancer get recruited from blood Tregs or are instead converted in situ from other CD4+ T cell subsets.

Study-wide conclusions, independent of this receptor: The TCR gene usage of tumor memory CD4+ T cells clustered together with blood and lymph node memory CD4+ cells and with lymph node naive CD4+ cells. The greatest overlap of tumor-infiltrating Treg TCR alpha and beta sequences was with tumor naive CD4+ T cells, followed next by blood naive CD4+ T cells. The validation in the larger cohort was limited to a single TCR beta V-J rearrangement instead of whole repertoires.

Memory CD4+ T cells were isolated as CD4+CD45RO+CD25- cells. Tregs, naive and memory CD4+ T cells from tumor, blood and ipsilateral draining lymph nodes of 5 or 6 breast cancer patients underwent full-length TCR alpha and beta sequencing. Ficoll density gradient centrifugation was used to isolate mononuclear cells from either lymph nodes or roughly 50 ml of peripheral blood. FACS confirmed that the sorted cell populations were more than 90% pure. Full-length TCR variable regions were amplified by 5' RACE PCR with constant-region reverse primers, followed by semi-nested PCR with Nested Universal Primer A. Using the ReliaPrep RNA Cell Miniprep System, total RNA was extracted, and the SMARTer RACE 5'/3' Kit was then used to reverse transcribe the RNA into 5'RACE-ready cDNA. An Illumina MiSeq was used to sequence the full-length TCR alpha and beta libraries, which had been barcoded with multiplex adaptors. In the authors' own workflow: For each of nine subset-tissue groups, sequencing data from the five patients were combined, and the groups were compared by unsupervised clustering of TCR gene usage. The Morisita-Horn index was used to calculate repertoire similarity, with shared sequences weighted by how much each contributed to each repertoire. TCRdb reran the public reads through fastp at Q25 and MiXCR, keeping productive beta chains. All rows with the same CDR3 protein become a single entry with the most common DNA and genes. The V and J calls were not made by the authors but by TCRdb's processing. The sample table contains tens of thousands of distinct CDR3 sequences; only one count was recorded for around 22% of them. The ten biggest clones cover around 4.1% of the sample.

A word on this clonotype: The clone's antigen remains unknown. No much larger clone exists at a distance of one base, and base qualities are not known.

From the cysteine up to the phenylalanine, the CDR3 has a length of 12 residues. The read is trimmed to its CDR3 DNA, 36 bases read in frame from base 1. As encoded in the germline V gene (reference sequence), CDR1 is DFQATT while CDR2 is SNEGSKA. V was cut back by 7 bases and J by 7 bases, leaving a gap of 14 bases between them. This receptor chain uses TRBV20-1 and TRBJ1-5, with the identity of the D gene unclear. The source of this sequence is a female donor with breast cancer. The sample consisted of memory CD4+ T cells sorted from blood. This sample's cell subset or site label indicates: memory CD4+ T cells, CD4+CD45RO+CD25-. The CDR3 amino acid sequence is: CSVGDKLQPQHF. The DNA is TGCAGTGTGGGCGACAAATTACAGCCCCAGCATTTT.